These T cell receptor beta chains were read from a single sample in a study of cytomegalovirus exposure and HLA in healthy donors. Data came from immunoSEQ multiplex PCR; TCRdb stores just in-frame clones and leaves some out. This table has fewer than 150,000 clones, 76% appearing once. The sample taken for sequencing was PBMCs. The source of these receptors is a man aged 18 to 30 in good health and CMV-seronegative. Each CDR3 is given with its conserved first and last residue. The order of the fields is J gene, V gene, clone size, D gene, CDR3 DNA, CDR3 protein. The D gene is left open where the match is weak. For some rows the clone size is stated as once, few or many, or as a class when expanded; others skip it.

TRBJ2-1	TRBV19	.	TRBD2	TGTGCCACAAAAGCGGGAGCCCTATACAATGAGCAGTTCTTC	CATKAGALYNEQFF
TRBJ1-3	TRBV28	.	.	TGTGCCAGCACCACCTTGGCCCGACAGGGAAACACCATATATTTT	CASTTLARQGNTIYF
TRBJ2-2	TRBV11-2	.	.	TGTGCCAGCAGCTTACTGAACACCGGGGAGCTGTTTTTT	CASSLLNTGELFF
TRBJ1-5	TRBV9	.	TRBD1	TGTGCCAGCAGCTCCGCAGGGGGTCAGCCCCAGCATTTT	CASSSAGGQPQHF
TRBJ1-5	TRBV28	.	.	TGTGCCAGCACCTCGCCGGAGGGATATCAGCCCCAGCATTTT	CASTSPEGYQPQHF
TRBJ2-7	TRBV18	.	.	TGTGCCAGCTCCCCCCGACAGATGACTCCCTACGAGCAGTACTTC	CASSPRQMTPYEQYF
TRBJ2-7	TRBV5-1	.	TRBD1	TGCGCCAGCAGCTTGGCCCCCGGACAGGGCGAGCAGTACTTC	CASSLAPGQGEQYF
TRBJ2-3	TRBV27	.	.	TGTGCCAGCAGTCGTCCTAGCGACCGAAGCACAGATACGCAGTATTTT	CASSRPSDRSTDTQYF
TRBJ2-3	TRBV27	.	TRBD1	TGTGCCAGCGCAACAATAGTCCAGGGGGCGCTTTTTAGCACAGATACGCAGTATTTT	CASATIVQGALFSTDTQYF
TRBJ2-1	TRBV7-9	.	TRBD1	TGTGCCAGCAGCTCAGGGGGAAAGGTGCAGTTCTTC	CASSSGGKVQFF
TRBJ1-5	TRBV19	.	TRBD1	TGTGCCAGTAGTGATTGGACAGGGGGCAATCAGCCCCAGCATTTT	CASSDWTGGNQPQHF
TRBJ2-2	TRBV7-8	.	TRBD2	TGTGCCAGCAGCTTAGTACTAGCGGGGGGCATAATTCCGAACACCGGGGAGCTGTTTTTT	CASSLVLAGGIIPNTGELFF
TRBJ1-1	TRBV11-1	.	.	TGTGCCAGCAGCTGGGACTATTCTTCAGCTTTCTTT	CASSWDYSSAFF
TRBJ2-1	TRBV7-8	.	.	TGTGCCAGCAGCTTAGGGGGGCTAGGTAATGAGCAGTTCTTC	CASSLGGLGNEQFF
TRBJ1-1	TRBV2	.	.	TGTGCCAGACAGACGAACACTGAAGCTTTCTTT	CARQTNTEAFF
TRBJ2-7	TRBV2	few	.	TGTGCCAGCAGGGGGGGGCACCAGGGCTACGAGCAGTACTTC	CASRGGHQGYEQYF
TRBJ2-7	TRBV5-4	.	.	TGTGCCAGCAGCTGGGGGGGCTCGCGGACCTCCTACGAGCAGTACTTC	CASSWGGSRTSYEQYF
TRBJ1-5	TRBV6-4	.	.	TGTGCCAGCAGTGACTCGGCAGGCCACAATCAGCCCCAGCATTTT	CASSDSAGHNQPQHF
TRBJ2-3	TRBV9	.	.	TGTGCCAGCAGCGTCTCTAGCGACATCACAGATACGCAGTATTTT	CASSVSSDITDTQYF
TRBJ2-7	TRBV29-1	few	TRBD2	TGCAGCGTTGGGGGCGGGGGTACCTACGAGCAGTACTTC	CSVGGGGTYEQYF
TRBJ1-3	TRBV19	.	TRBD1	TGTGCCAGTAGTATGGACAGGAACTTATTCTCTGGAAACACCATATATTTT	CASSMDRNLFSGNTIYF
TRBJ1-5	TRBV6-1	.	.	TGTGCCAGCAGTGTAAACAGGACCCCCAATCAGCCCCAGCATTTT	CASSVNRTPNQPQHF
TRBJ1-4	TRBV30	once	.	TGTGCCTGGAGCGCCAGGGCCAGAAAGGGACTGTTTTTT	CAWSARARKGLFF
TRBJ1-2	TRBV6-5	few	.	TGTGCCAGCAGTCACCAACAGGGTCGTTATGGCTACACCTTC	CASSHQQGRYGYTF
TRBJ2-7	TRBV6-1	few	.	TGTGCCAGCAGTGAAAGGGGGGGACCCTTTTCCTACGAGCAGTACTTC	CASSERGGPFSYEQYF
TRBJ1-2	TRBV15	.	TRBD1	TGTGCCACCAGCAGAGGACGGACAGGGGTTGGCTACACCTTC	CATSRGRTGVGYTF
TRBJ2-1	TRBV9	.	TRBD2	TGTGCCAGCAGTATAGGCGGGGGAATGACTAGCGGGAGCTACAATGAGCAGTTCTTC	CASSIGGGMTSGSYNEQFF
TRBJ2-1	TRBV28	.	.	TGTGCCAGCAGTCTACTATACAATGAGCAGTTCTTC	CASSLLYNEQFF
TRBJ2-5	TRBV11-2	once	.	TGTGCCAGCAGCTTCACGAATAGTTTTGGAGAGACCCAGTACTTC	CASSFTNSFGETQYF
TRBJ1-1	TRBV27	.	TRBD1	TGTGCCAGCAGTTCACGGACAGGGGGCTCTGAAGCTTTCTTT	CASSSRTGGSEAFF
TRBJ2-3	TRBV27	.	TRBD2	TGTGCCAGCCTAGCGGGATCACAGGGTACGCAGTATTTT	CASLAGSQGTQYF
TRBJ2-3	TRBV9	.	TRBD2	TGTGCCAGCAGCGCCGGACTAGCCACAGATACGCAGTATTTT	CASSAGLATDTQYF
TRBJ2-7	TRBV29-1	few	TRBD1	TGCAGCGCTGGGACAGGGGGCTACGAGCAGTACTTC	CSAGTGGYEQYF